Below are 11 T cell receptor beta chains sequenced from a single sample in a study of blood T cell repertoires in COVID-19. Assay: immunoSEQ multiplex PCR; the TCRdb copy retains only in-frame clones and omits some. This sample yields more than 400,000 clones, of which around 90% are seen a single time; under 0.75% belongs to the top ten. The sample consisted of PBMCs or T cells enriched from blood (not recorded which). Receptor source: a woman aged 18-29 years who had recovered from COVID-19.

There are a few counts of this clone. A junction end diverges from the germline sequence, so it may reflect a read error. This sequence joins TRBV19 and TRBJ1-5, with D perhaps TRBD1 (6 bases). The length of the CDR3 is 16 residues. CDR1 is LNHDA, CDR2 SQIVND, per germline (reference sequence). The CDR3 protein is CASSYPQQGLNQPQHF. The CDR3 DNA reads TGTGCCAGTAGCTACCCCCAACAGGGCCTTAATCAACCCCAGCATTTT.

The chain uses TRBV12-3 or TRBV12-4 and TRBJ1-1; D gene uncertain. CDR3 length: 13 amino acids. The germline V and J ends were trimmed by 2 bases and 5 bases, with 9 bases remaining between them. The CDR3 loop is CASSLSPRTEAFF. Here the CDR3 DNA reads TGTGCCAGCAGTTTAAGCCCGAGGACTGAAGCTTTCTTT.

V is TRBV4-1 and J is TRBJ2-2, with a possible D match to TRBD1 (6 bases). V was shortened by 0 bases and J by 3 bases, with 8 bases between the two germline ends. CDR3 length equals 15 residues. Germline V gene data show CDR1 as MGHRA and CDR2 as YSYEKL. As DNA, the CDR3 is TGCGCCAGCAGCCAAGATTACAGGGACACCGGGGAGCTGTTTTTT. This encodes CASSQDYRDTGELFF.

This chain connects TRBV5-1 to TRBJ1-2; 7 nucleotides line up with TRBD1. CDR1 and CDR2 (germline): SGHRS, YFSETQ. After removal of 2 bases from V and 8 bases from J, the junction contained 6 bases not matched to a gene. The CDR3 sequence is 13 residues long. Here the CDR3 reads CASSFVTGEGYTF. CDR3 in DNA: TGCGCCAGCAGCTTCGTTACAGGGGAAGGCTACACCTTC.

The chain couples TRBV13 to TRBJ2-5, with D hard to call. Germline loops: CDR1 PRHDT, CDR2 FYEKMQ (reference sequence). V was trimmed by 5 bases and J by 5 bases, leaving 21 bases between them. The CDR3 consists of 16 residues. The CDR3 sequence is CASSAKADLASETQYF. The CDR3 nucleotides read TGTGCCAGCAGCGCCAAGGCGGATTTAGCTTCGGAGACCCAGTACTTC.

The CDR3 DNA sequence: TGTGCCAGCAGCCCTTTTACCGGGACAGGGGGTTCACCCCTCCACTTT. It translates to CASSPFTGTGGSPLHF. The chain is built from TRBV7-9 and TRBJ1-6; 11 positions agree with TRBD1. Trimming took 5 bases from V and 9 from J; bases not matched to a gene: 9. Germline-derived CDR1 and CDR2 are SEHNR and FQNEAQ (reference sequence). The CDR3 has 16 amino acids.

V usage is TRBV27 and J usage is TRBJ1-5; 7 bases agree with TRBD1. Germline CDR1 is MNHEY and CDR2 is SMNVEV (reference sequence). This CDR3 has 14 amino acids. With V trimmed by 2 bases and J by 4 bases, 2 bases remained unmatched. The CDR3 sequence: CASSLRGQNQPQHF. The CDR3, as DNA: TGTGCCAGCAGTTTAAGGGGACAGAATCAGCCCCAGCATTTT.

The chain uses TRBV10-3 and TRBJ2-5; the match to TRBD1 covers 10 bases. V lost 10 bases, J lost 5 bases, and 10 bases stayed unmatched. Germline loops: CDR1 ENHRY, CDR2 SYGVKD. This CDR3 is built from 14 residues. DNA for the CDR3: TGTGCCACTGCGGGACAGGGGCGTAGGGAGACCCAGTACTTC. Translating gives CATAGQGRRETQYF.

This rearrangement joins TRBV7-9 to TRBJ1-5; 8 nucleotides align to TRBD1. CDR1 is SEHNR, CDR2 FQNEAQ, per germline (reference sequence). This CDR3 contains 16 residues. Trimming took 5 bases from V and 1 from J; bases not matched to a gene: 7. The CDR3 is CASSVQGEGSNQPQHF. The DNA for the CDR3 is TGTGCCAGCAGCGTACAGGGGGAGGGAAGCAATCAGCCCCAGCATTTT. Looking up the rest from reference TRBV7-9 and TRBJ1-5 gives the full variable domain: DTGVSQNPRHKITKRGQNVTFRCDPISEHNRLYWYRQTLGQGPEFLTYFQNEAQLEKSRLLSDRFSAERPKGSFSTLEIQRTEQGDSAMYLCASSVQGEGSNQPQHFGDGTRLSIL.

The V gene is TRBV5-1, the J gene TRBJ1-2, with D uncertain. The CDR3 is 14 residues long. The ends were cut back, 0 bases at V and 6 bases at J, with 12 bases in the middle. Looked up from germline, CDR1 is SGHRS and CDR2 is YFSETQ. CDR3 sequence reads: CASSLVQAVDGYTF. The CDR3, as DNA: TGCGCCAGCAGCTTGGTGCAGGCCGTCGATGGCTACACCTTC.

This clone was counted between two and nine times. V usage is TRBV12-5 and J usage is TRBJ1-3; 8 nucleotides match TRBD1. Germline V gene lookup returns CDR1 LGHNT and CDR2 FRNRAP. V lost 5 bases, J lost 0 bases, and 12 bases stayed unmatched. The CDR3 is 18 amino acids. CDR3 coding DNA: TGTGCTAGTGGTCTGTACCTAGGACAGGGACGCTCTGGAAACACCATATATTTT. Its translation is CASGLYLGQGRSGNTIYF.